These T cell receptor beta chains were read from a single sample in a study of T cells expressing NK-cell markers. Each CDR3 protein gets one entry in TCRdb, which reprocessed the 5' RACE reads and gives no DNA. The sample totals about 260,000 distinct CDR3 sequences. Sequences were obtained from blood T cells: a sorted CD56 or NKG2C T cell subset, CD4+ or CD8+ T cells, or bulk PBMC T cells (not recorded which). These receptors all come from a woman between 18 and 70 years old in good health. Each CDR3 is given with its conserved first and last residue.

16,TRBJ2-7,TRBV5-1,CASSLGGTGDLYEQYF
17,TRBJ2-3,TRBV4-3,CASSQRGDRVDTDTQYF
17,TRBJ2-1,TRBV20-1,CSARDPAGTGSYNEQFF
15,TRBJ2-3,TRBV7-2,CASSPLFLSTDTQYF
16,TRBJ2-3,TRBV3-1,CASTPRRLAGADTQYF
15,TRBJ2-3,TRBV11-2,CASSLVTPVTDTQYF
14,TRBJ2-1,TRBV6-1,CASSAGTANNEQFF
16,TRBJ2-2,TRBV4-3,CASSQADRSHTGELFF
15,TRBJ2-3,TRBV7-2,CASSLFSGGEGAQYF
13,TRBJ2-1,TRBV6-2/TRBV6-3,CASSYESYNEQFF
18,TRBJ2-5,TRBV11-1,CASSGARDKDRNRETQYF
15,TRBJ1-2,TRBV12-3/TRBV12-4,CASSPNRGLGYGYTF
14,TRBJ2-3,TRBV14,CASSQLSAGDTQYF
14,TRBJ1-1,TRBV7-3,CASSKQGRNTEAFF
12,TRBJ1-2,TRBV20-1,CSASGGLYGYTF
16,TRBJ2-3,TRBV3-1,CASSPPPGLRTDTQYF
13,TRBJ2-5,TRBV20-1,CSARNLAGETQYF
16,TRBJ1-5,TRBV6-1,CASTPAAGNSNQPQHF
14,TRBJ2-1,TRBV5-1,CSSSSPPGPNEQFF
15,TRBJ2-5,TRBV6-2/TRBV6-3,CASSYSGLESETQYF
16,TRBJ1-1,TRBV5-6,CASSPTLSRLGTEAFF
16,TRBJ2-7,TRBV2,CASSGYQGRSLYEQYF
14,TRBJ2-3,TRBV20-1,CSALRTLLEDTQYF
14,TRBJ2-1,TRBV6-5,CASSYKDTYNEQFF
13,TRBJ2-7,TRBV14,CASSPDTTYEQYF
16,TRBJ2-7,TRBV4-3,CASSQGPTSGTYEQYF
11,TRBJ1-2,TRBV20-1,CSAVIGHGYTF
14,TRBJ1-5,TRBV5-5,CASSLVGADQPQHF
16,TRBJ2-4,TRBV20-1,CSAPQNRGSFGGIQYF
16,TRBJ2-5,TRBV14,CASSIQWSVGEETQYF
15,TRBJ2-1,TRBV5-1,CASSPMTGSHNEQFF
15,TRBJ2-7,TRBV29-1,CSVYGGERYQGEQYF
14,TRBJ2-1,TRBV7-9,CASSGTSFIDEQFF
17,TRBJ2-2,TRBV19,CASSIDWDAANTGELFF
13,TRBJ2-7,TRBV29-1,CSVVGLSTYEQYF
15,TRBJ1-6,TRBV7-2,CASSLGGGYNSPLHF
14,TRBJ1-4,TRBV4-2,CASSQDPTGEKLFF
14,TRBJ1-1,TRBV5-5,CASSVGDREAEAFF
16,TRBJ2-1,TRBV7-2,CASSPGRQGIYNEQFF
14,TRBJ2-5,TRBV6-1,CASREGGSQETQYF
20,TRBJ2-1,TRBV5-6,CASSLGPPFGTGGSWGEQFF
16,TRBJ2-3,TRBV3-1,CASSQDRTGSTDTQYF
14,TRBJ2-1,TRBV28,CASSLLGNYNEQFF
15,TRBJ2-3,TRBV7-3,CASSLDPTSPDTQYF
15,TRBJ2-6,TRBV6-9,CATPGRAAGANVLTF
12,TRBJ1-5,TRBV10-3,CAISEGAQPQHF
17,TRBJ2-3,TRBV7-2,CASSLTGFSVSTDTQYF
15,TRBJ2-1,TRBV2,CASKYSEPPYNEQFF
13,TRBJ2-5,TRBV20-1,CSAPSGAMETQYF
13,TRBJ2-4,TRBV14,CASSREAKNIQYF